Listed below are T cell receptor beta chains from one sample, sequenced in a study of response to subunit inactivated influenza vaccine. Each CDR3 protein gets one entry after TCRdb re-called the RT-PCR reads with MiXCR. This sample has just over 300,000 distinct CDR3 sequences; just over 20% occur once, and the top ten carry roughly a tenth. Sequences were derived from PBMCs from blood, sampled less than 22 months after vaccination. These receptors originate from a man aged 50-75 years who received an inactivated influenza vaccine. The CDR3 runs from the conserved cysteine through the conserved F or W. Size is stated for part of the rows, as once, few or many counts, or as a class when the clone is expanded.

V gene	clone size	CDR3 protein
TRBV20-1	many	CSARRRDTHEQFF
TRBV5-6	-	CASSFDVNTEAFF
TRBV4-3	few	CASSQDRTGMMPQHF
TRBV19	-	CASSMLTSGKDTQYF
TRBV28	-	CASRSTGAGYGYTF
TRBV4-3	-	CASSQGGGDSGNTIYF
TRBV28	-	CASSFSETYEQYF
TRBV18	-	CASSPLYDRSTDTQYF
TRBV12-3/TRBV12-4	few	CASSPRGGAIQYF
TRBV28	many	CASSSIRQGGLGYTF
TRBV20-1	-	CSARPPHAGGRETQYF
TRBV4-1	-	CASSYPTGTDTQYF
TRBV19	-	CASSILTSGYNEQFF
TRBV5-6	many	CASSLDVTDTQYF
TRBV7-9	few	CASSLVPETEAFF
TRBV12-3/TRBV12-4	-	CASSLNRADYGYTF
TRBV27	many	CASSPLPSYNSPLHF
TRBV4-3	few	CASSQAPGLAGAYEQYF
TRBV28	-	CASSYQPGGRVLQETQYF
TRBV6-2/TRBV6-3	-	CATLAPRRQEQETQYF
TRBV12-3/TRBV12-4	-	CASSLSGRSEKLFF
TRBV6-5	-	CASSYFGRGLNYGYTF
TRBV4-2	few	CASSQEWAGGGQPQHF
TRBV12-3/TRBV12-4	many	CASTEQGGTEAFF
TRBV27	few	CASSTAMVQYF
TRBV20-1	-	CSVLDPHNEQFF
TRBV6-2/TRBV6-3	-	CASSPNGLVVNEQFF
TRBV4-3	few	CASRRTSGSTDTQYF
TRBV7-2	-	CASSRRQGDDMRYGYTF